This TCR beta chain was sequenced in a study of liver allograft versus peripheral blood T cells (dated by TCRdb to 2020 to 2022). Some background on the complete study: The study compared T cell receptor repertoires found within transplanted livers against repertoires in the peripheral blood of liver transplant recipients. What the work shows at the level of the full study, not this receptor alone: T cell receptor repertoires inside liver allografts were reported to differ from those detected in peripheral blood.

The CDR3, from cysteine to phenylalanine, totals 16 residues. Of all the DNA, just the CDR3 is kept, 48 bases in frame from base 1. Based on the germline V gene, the CDR1 and CDR2 sequences are SGHDN and FVKESK. For sequencing, an Illumina MiSeq was employed. The public reads were run again by TCRdb, first through fastp at Q25 and then through MiXCR, and only productive beta chains were kept. For every CDR3 protein sequence, its rows merge into one entry that carries the most common genes and DNA. The sample table holds some 12,000 distinct CDR3 sequences, of which around 23% were seen once. Jointly, the top ten make up roughly 1.5% of the sample. Comment on this clonotype: This clone's antigen is unknown. Mismatch with germline at one junction end may stem from a read error.

The chain is encoded by TRBV14 joined to TRBJ2-3; the D gene assignment is perhaps TRBD1 or TRBD2, with each matching 7 bases. This sequence originates from a human patient who had a liver transplant. After a transplant, certain T cells may trace back to the graft donor. The DNA reads TGTGCCAGCACCCAAGGGAGGGGGCGCGGCACAGATACGCAGTATTTT. It codes for CASTQGRGRGTDTQYF.